This T cell receptor beta chain was sequenced in a study of T cell repertoires in cytomegalovirus infection. A single record per CDR3 protein comes from TCRdb applying MiXCR to the reads. This table has just over 450,000 distinct CDR3 sequences, about 39% appearing once. This CDR3 has 14 residues. V was trimmed by 6 bases and J by 3 bases, leaving 11 bases between them. Germline lookup yields CDR1 KGHSH and CDR2 LQKENI. Details on this clonotype: Its antigen is not known.

This rearrangement joins TRBV18 to TRBJ2-2; maybe TRBD1 (6 bases). The receptor was isolated from a human donor in good health (CMV status not recorded). Some clones in this sample may be carry-over from other donors' samples. Sequenced material: cultured PBMCs, taken from culture after CMV antigen stimulation. CDR3 in amino acids: CASSPEGDTGELFF. The CDR3 DNA is TGTGCCAGCTCTCCTGAGGGGGACACCGGGGAGCTGTTTTTT.